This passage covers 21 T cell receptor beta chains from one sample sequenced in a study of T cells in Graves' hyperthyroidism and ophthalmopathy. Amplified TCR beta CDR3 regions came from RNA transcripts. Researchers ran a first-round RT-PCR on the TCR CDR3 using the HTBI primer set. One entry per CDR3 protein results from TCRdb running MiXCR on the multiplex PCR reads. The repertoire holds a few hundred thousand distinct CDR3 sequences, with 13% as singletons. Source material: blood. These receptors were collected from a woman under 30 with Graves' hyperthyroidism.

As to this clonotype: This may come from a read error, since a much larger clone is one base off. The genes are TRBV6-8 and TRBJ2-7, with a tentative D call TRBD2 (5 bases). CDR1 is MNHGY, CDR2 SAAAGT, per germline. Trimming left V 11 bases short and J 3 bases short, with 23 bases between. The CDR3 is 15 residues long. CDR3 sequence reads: CAGLRKRERVYEQYF. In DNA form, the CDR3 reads TGTGCCGGCCTGAGAAAGAGGGAGAGGGTCTACGAGCAGTACTTC.

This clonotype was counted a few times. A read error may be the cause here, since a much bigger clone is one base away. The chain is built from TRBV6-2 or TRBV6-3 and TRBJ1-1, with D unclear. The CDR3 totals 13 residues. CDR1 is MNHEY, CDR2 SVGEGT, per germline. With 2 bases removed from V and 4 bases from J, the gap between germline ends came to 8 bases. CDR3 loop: CASSYDEGTEAFF. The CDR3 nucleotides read TGTGCCAGCAGTTACGACGAGGGCACTGAAGCTTTCTTT.

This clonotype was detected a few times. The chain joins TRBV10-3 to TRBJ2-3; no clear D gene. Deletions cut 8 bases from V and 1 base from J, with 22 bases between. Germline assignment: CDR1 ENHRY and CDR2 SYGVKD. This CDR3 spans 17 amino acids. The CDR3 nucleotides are TGTGCCATCGGCTTCAGCTCGGTCAGAGGAGGCACAGATACGCAGTATTTT. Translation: CAIGFSSVRGGTDTQYF.

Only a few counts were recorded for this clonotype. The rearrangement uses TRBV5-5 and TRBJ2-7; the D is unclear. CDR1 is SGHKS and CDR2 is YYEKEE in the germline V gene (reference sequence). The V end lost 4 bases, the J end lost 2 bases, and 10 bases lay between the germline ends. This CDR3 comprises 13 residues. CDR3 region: CASSRTATYEQYF. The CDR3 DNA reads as TGTGCCAGCAGCCGTACAGCAACCTACGAGCAGTACTTC.

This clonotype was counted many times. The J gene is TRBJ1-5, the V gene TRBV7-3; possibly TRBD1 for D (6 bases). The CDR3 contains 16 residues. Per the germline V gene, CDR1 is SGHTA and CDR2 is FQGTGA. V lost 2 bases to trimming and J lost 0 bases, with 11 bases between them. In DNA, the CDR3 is TGTGCCAGCAGCTTAGGTGGGACACCTAGCAATCAGCCCCAGCATTTT. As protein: CASSLGGTPSNQPQHF.

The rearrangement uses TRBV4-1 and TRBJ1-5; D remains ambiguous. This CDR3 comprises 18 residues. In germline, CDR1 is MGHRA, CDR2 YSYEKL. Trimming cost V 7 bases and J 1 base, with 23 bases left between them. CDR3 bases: TGCGCCAGCACACTACTACCGGGTGGGGTCGGGAGCAATCAGCCCCAGCATTTT. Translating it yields CASTLLPGGVGSNQPQHF.

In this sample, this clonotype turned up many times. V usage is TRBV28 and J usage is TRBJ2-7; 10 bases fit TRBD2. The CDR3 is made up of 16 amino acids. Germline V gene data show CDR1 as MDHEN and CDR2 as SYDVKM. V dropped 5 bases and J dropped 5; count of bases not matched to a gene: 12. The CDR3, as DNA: TGTGCCAGCAGTCCTTCGGGGGGGCTAGCGGGAGACGAGCAGTACTTC. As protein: CASSPSGGLAGDEQYF.

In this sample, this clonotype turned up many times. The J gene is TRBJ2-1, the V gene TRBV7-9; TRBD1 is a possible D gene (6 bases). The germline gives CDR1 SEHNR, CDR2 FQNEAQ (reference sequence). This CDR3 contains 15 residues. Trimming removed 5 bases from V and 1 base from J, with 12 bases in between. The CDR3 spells CASSETGSSYNEQFF. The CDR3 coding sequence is TGTGCCAGCAGCGAAACAGGGAGTTCCTACAATGAGCAGTTCTTC.

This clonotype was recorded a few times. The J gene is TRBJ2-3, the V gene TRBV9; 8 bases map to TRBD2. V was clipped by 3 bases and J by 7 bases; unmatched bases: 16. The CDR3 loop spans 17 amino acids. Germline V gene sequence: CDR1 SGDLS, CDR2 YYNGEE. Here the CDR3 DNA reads TGTGCCAGCAGCGCCCCGGGGGTAGCGGGGCGAGGGAATACGCAGTATTTT. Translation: CASSAPGVAGRGNTQYF.

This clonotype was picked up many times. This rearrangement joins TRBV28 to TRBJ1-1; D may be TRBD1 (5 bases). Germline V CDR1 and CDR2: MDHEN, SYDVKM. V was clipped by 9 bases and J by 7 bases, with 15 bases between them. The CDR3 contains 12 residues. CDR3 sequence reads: CASSTGVGEAFF. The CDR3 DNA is TGTGCCAGTTCGACGGGGGTTGGTGAAGCTTTCTTT.

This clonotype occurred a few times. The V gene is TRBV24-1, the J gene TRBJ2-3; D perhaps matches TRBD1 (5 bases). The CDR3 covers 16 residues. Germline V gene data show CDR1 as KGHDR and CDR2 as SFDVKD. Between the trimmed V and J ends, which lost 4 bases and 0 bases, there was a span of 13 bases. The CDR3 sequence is CATSDQFNRSTDTQYF. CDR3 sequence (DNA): TGTGCCACCAGTGACCAATTTAACAGGAGCACAGATACGCAGTATTTT.

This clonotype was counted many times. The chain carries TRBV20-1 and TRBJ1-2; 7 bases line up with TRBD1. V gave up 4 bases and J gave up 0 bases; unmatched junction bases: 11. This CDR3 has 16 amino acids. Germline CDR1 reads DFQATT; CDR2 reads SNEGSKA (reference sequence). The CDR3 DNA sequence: TGCAGTGCTAAACCTCCGGGGACAGTCACTAACTATGGCTACACCTTC. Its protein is CSAKPPGTVTNYGYTF.

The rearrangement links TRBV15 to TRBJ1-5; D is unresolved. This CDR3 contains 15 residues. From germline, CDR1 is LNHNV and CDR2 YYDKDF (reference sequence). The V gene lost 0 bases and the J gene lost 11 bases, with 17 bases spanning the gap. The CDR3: CATSRDREQSAAQHF. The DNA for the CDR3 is TGTGCCACCAGCAGAGATAGGGAGCAATCAGCGGCCCAGCATTTT. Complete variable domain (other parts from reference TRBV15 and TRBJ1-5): DAMVIQNPRYQVTQFGKPVTLSCSQTLNHNVMYWYQQKSSQAPKLLFHYYDKDFNNEADTPDNFQSRRPNTSFCFLDIRSPGLGDTAMYLCATSRDREQSAAQHFGDGTRLSIL.

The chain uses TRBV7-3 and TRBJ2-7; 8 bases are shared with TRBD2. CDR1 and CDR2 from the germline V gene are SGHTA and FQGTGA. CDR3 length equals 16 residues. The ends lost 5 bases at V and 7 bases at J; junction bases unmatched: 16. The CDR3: CASSQTGGGNFQEQYF. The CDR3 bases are TGTGCCAGCAGCCAGACGGGAGGGGGAAACTTTCAGGAGCAGTACTTC. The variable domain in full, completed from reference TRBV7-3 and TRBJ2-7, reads GAGVSQTPSNKVTEKGKYVELRCDPISGHTALYWYRQSLGQGPEFLIYFQGTGAADDSGLPNDRFFAVRPEGSVSTLKIQRTERGDSAVYLCASSQTGGGNFQEQYFGPGTRLTVT.

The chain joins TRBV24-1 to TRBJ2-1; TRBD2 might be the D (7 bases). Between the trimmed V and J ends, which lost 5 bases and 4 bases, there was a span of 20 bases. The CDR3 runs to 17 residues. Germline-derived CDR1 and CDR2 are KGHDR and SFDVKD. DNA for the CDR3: TGTGCCACCAGTGGAAACTGGGAGGGGGGGCATTACAATGAGCAGTTCTTC. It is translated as CATSGNWEGGHYNEQFF.

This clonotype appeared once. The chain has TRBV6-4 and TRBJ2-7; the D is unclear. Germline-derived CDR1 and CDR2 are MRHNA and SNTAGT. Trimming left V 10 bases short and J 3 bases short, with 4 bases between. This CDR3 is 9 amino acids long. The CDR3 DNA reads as TGTGCCAATCTCTACGAGCAGTACTTC. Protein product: CANLYEQYF.

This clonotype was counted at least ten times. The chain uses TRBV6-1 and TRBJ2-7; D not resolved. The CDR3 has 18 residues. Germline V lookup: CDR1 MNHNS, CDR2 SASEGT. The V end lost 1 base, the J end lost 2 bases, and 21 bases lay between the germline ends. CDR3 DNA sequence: TGTGCCAGCAGTGAAGATTTTCTCGACGGAGCGTCACCCTACGAGCAGTACTTC. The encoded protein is CASSEDFLDGASPYEQYF.

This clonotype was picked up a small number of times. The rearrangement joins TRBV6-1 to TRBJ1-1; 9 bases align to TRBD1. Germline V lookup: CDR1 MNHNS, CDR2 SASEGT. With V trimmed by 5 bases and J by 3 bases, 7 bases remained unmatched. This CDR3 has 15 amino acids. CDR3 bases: TGTGCCAGCAGTTTTACAGGGGGCCGGGACACTGAAGCTTTCTTT. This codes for CASSFTGGRDTEAFF.

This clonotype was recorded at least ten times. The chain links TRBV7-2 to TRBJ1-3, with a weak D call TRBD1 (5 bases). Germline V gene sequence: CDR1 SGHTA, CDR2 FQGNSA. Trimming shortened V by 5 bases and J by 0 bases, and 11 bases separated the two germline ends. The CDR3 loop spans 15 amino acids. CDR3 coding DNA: TGTGCCAGCAGCCGCGACAGTCTCTCTGGAAACACCATATATTTT. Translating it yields CASSRDSLSGNTIYF.

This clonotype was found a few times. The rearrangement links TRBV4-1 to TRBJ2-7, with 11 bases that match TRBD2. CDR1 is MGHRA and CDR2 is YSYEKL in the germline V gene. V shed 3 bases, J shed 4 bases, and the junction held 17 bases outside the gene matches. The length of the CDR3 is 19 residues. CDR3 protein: CASSQLVLAGVGGRYEQYF. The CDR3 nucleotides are TGCGCCAGCAGCCAGTTGGTACTAGCGGGAGTCGGGGGCCGTTACGAGCAGTACTTC.

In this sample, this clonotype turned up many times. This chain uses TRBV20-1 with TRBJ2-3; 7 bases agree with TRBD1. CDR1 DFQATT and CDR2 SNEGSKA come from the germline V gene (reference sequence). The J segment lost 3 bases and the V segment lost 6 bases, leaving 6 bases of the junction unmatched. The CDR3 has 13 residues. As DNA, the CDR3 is TGCAGTGCCCCAAGACAGGGAACAGATACGCAGTATTTT. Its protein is CSAPRQGTDTQYF.